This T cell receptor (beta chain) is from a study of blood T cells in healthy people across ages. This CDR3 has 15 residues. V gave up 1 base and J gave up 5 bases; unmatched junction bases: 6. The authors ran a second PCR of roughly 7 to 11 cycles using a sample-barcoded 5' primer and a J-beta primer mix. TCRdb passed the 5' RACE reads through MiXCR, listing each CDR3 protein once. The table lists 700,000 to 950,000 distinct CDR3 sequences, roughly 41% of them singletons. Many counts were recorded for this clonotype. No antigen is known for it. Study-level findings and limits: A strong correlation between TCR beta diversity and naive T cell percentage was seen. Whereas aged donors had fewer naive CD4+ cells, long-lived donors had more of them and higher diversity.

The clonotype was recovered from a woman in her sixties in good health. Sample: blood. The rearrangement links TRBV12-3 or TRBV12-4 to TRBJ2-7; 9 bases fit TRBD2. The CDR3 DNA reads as TGTGCCAGCAGTTTAGGCGGTAGCGGGAGAGACGAGCAGTACTTC. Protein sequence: CASSLGGSGRDEQYF.